Detailed here is one TCR beta chain. The antigen is unknown. Amplification of TCR beta CDR3 regions used RNA as the template. A first-round RT-PCR of the TCR CDR3 used the HTBI primer set. Using its own MiXCR run on the multiplex PCR reads, TCRdb lists one record per CDR3 protein. The sample holds approximately 400,000 distinct CDR3 sequences, around an eighth seen once. The sample is drawn from a study of T cells in Graves' hyperthyroidism and ophthalmopathy. General study findings and limits: Among thyroid clonotypes expanded above 0.001, most also appeared in blood.

The CDR3 runs to 11 residues. Germline V gene lookup returns CDR1 SQVTM and CDR2 ANQGSEA. The receptor comes from a man aged 45-65 years with Graves' ophthalmopathy. The chain carries TRBV29-1 and TRBJ2-3; D remains unclear. The source material was blood. CDR3 loop: CSARIVDTQYF. Written as DNA, the CDR3 is TGCAGTGCTCGGATAGTCGATACGCAGTATTTT.